This entry describes one T cell receptor (beta chain). This specimen comes from a study of T cell changes during pregnancy in multiple sclerosis. Sequencing was performed with immunoSEQ multiplex PCR; in TCRdb, only in-frame clones are kept and a portion is missing. The sample contains about 50,000 clones, roughly 90% of which appear only once. CDR3 length equals 16 residues. Germline-derived CDR1 and CDR2 are KGHSH and LQKENI. V dropped 6 bases and J dropped 1 base, with 16 bases sitting between them. The sequence derives from a female donor with multiple sclerosis, enrolled in a pregnancy study. This sequence joins TRBV18 and TRBJ1-5; a weak D match, TRBD1 (5 bases). Sequencing used CD4+ T cells from peripheral blood mononuclear cells, obtained after pregnancy. This CDR3 reads CASSPGLLGSNQPQHF. CDR3 nucleotide sequence: TGTGCCAGCTCTCCGGGACTGCTGGGGAGCAATCAGCCCCAGCATTTT.